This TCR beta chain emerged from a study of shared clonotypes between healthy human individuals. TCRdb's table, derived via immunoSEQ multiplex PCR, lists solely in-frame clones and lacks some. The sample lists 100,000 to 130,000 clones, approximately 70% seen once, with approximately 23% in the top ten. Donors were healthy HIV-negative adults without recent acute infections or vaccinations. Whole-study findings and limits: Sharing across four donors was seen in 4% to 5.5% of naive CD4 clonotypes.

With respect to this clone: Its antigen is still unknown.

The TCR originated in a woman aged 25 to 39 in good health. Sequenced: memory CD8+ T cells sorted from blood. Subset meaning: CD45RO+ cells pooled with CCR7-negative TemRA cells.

The chain's CDR3 is CASIGGGTLFGANTEAFF. CDR3 sequence (DNA): TGTGCCAGTATTGGGGGGGGGACTTTGTTCGGTGCGAACACTGAAGCTTTCTTT. This chain connects TRBV19 to TRBJ1-1; a weak D match, TRBD1 (5 bases). Germline V CDR1 and CDR2: LNHDA, SQIVND (reference sequence). This CDR3 spans 18 amino acids. With 7 bases removed from V and 1 base from J, the gap between germline ends came to 25 bases.